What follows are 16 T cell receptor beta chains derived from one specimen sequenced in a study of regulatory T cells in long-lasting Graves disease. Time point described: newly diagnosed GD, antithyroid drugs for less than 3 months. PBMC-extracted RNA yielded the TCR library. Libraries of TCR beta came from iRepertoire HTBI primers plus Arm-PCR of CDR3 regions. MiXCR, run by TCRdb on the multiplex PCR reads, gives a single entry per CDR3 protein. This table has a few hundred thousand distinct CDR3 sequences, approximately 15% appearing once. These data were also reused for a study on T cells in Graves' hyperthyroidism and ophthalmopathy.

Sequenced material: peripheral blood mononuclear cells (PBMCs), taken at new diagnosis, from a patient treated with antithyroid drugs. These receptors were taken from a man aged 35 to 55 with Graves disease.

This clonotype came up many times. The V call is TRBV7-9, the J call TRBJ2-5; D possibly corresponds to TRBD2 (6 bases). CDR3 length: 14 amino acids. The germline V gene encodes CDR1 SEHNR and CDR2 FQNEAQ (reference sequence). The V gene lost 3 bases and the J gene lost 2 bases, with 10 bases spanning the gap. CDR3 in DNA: TGTGCCAGCAGCTTTCCGACTAGACAAGAGACCCAGTACTTC. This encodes CASSFPTRQETQYF.

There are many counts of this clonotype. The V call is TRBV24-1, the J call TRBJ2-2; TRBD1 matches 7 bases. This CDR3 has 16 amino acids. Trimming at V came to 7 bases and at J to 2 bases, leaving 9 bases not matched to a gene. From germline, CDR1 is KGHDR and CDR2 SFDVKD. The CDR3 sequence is CATSGSRDSNTGELFF. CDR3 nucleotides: TGTGCCACCAGCGGATCCCGGGACAGCAACACCGGGGAGCTGTTTTTT.

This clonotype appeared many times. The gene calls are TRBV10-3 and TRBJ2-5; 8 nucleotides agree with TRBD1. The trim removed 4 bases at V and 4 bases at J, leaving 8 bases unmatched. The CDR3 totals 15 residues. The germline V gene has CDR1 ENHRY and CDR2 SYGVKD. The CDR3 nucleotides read TGTGCCATCAGTGGAACCCCAGGACAGGGAGAGACCCAGTACTTC. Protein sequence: CAISGTPGQGETQYF.

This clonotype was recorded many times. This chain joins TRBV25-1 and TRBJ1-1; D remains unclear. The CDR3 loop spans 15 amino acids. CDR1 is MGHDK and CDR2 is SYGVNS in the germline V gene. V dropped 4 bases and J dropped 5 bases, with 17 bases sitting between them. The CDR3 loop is CASSGSTWWATEAFF. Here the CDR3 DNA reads TGTGCCAGCAGTGGATCAACCTGGTGGGCGACTGAAGCTTTCTTT.

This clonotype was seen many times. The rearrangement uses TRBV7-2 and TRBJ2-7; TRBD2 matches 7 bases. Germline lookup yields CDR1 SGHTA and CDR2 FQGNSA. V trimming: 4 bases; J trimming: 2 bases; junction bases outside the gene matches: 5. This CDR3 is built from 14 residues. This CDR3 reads CASSSAGRAYEQYF. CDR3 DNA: TGTGCCAGCAGCTCAGCAGGGAGGGCCTACGAGCAGTACTTC.

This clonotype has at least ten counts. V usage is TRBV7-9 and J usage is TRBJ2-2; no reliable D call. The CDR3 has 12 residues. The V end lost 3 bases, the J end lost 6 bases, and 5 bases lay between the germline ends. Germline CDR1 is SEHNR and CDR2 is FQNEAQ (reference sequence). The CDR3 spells CASSFYPGELFF. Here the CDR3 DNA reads TGTGCCAGCAGCTTCTATCCCGGGGAGCTGTTTTTT.

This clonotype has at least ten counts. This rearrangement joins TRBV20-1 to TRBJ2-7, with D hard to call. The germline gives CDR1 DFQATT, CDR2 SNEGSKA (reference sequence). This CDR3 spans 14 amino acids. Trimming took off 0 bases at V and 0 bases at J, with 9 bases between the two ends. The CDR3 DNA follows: TGCAGTGCTAGAGATATGGGCCCCTCCTACGAGCAGTACTTC. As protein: CSARDMGPSYEQYF.

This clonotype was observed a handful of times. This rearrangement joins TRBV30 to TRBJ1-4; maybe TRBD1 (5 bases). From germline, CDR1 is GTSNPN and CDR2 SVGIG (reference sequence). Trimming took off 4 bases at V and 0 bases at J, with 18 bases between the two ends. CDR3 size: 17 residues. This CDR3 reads CAWTLGRGTATNEKLFF. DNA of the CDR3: TGTGCCTGGACCCTGGGGAGGGGCACTGCAACTAATGAAAAACTGTTTTTT.

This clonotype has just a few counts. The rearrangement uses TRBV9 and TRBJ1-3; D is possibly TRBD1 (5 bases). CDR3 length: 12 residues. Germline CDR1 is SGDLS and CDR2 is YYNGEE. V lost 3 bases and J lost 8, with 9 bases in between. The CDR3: CASSGRDYTIYF. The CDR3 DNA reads TGTGCCAGCAGCGGCAGGGACTACACCATATATTTT.

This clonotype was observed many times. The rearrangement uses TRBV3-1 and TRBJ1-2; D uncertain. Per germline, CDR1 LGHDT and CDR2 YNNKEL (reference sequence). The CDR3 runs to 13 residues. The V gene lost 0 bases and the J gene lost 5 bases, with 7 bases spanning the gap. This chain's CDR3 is CASSQDLDYGYTF. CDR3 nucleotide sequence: TGTGCCAGCAGCCAAGATCTTGATTATGGCTACACCTTC.

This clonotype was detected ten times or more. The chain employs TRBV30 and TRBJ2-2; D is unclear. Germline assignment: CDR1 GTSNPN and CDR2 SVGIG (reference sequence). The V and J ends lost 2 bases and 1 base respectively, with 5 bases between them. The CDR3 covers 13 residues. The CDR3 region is CAWSPGNTGELFF. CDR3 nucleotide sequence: TGTGCCTGGAGTCCCGGGAACACCGGGGAGCTGTTTTTT.

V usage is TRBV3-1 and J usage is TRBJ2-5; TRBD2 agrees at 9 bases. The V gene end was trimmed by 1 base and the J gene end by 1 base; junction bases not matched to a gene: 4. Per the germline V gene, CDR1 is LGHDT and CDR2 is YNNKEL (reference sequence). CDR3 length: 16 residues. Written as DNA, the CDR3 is TGTGCCAGCAGCCAAGGTGCAGCGGGAGGCCAAGAGACCCAGTACTTC. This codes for CASSQGAAGGQETQYF.

For the CDR3, the DNA is TGTGCCAGCCGGCGGTACACTGAAGCTTTCTTT. This codes for CASRRYTEAFF. The gene calls are TRBV5-6 and TRBJ1-1; the D is unclear. This CDR3 spans 11 amino acids. Germline V gene lookup returns CDR1 SGHDT and CDR2 YYEEEE. Trimming took 7 bases from V and 3 from J, leaving 7 bases between them.

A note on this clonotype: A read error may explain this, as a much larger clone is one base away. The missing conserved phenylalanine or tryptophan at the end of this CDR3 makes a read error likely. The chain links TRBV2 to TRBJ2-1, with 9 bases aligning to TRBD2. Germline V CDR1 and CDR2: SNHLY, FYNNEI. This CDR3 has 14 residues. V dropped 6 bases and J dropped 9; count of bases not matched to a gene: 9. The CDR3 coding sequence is TGTGCCAGCAGGAAGGCGGGGGGGCCCGGTGAGCAGTTCCTC. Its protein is CASRKAGGPGEQFL.

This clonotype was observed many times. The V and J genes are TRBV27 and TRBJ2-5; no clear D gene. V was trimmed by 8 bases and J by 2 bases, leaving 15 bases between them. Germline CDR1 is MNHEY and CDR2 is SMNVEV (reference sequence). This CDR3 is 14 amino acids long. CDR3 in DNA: TGTGCCAGCGGAATGGAGCCAGGTCAAGAGACCCAGTACTTC. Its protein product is CASGMEPGQETQYF.

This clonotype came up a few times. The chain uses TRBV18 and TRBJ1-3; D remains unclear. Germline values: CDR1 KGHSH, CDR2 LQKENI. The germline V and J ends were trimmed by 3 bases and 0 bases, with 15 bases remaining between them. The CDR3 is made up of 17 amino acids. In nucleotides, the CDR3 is TGTGCCAGCTCACCCTCAAGGACGGTGAGCTCTGGAAACACCATATATTTT. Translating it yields CASSPSRTVSSGNTIYF.